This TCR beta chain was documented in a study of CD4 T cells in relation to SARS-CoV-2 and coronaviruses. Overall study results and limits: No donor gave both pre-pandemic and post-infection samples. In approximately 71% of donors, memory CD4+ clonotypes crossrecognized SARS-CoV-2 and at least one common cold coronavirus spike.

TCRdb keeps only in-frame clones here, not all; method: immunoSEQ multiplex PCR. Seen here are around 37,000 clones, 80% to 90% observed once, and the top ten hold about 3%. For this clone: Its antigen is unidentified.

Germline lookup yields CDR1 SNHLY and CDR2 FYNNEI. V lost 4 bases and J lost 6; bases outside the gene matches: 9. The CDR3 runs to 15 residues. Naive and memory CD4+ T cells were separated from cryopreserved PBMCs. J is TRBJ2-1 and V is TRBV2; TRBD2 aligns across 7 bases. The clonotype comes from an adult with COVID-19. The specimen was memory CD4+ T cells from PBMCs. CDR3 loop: CASSGEGGVRNEQFF. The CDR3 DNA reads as TGTGCCAGCAGTGGGGAGGGAGGGGTTCGCAATGAGCAGTTCTTC.